Listed here are 3 T cell receptor beta chains from one sample, sequenced in a study of T cells in women clearing cervical HPV infection listed by TCRdb under 2018. Libraries were made using the immunoSEQ multiplex PCR assay. The table was pulled from immuneACCESS by TCRdb, which kept in-frame rearrangements only. Such tables lose some clones; where checked, under half of the loss comes from unresolved V genes, and the rest has no known cause. The sample table records 45,000 to 55,000 clones. Of the sample, around 1.5% is held by the ten largest clones. Material for sequencing was blood buffy coat. These receptors were taken from a woman between 18 and 70 years old with a cervical HPV16 infection that either progressed to CIN3+ or cleared (not recorded which).

Regarding this clone: The CDR3 end is not reached by the read, which stops 3 residues before it; the germline J gene fills it in. The chain joins TRBV10-3 to TRBJ2-5; possibly TRBD2 for D (6 bases). Germline lookup yields CDR1 ENHRY and CDR2 SYGVKD. V lost 0 bases to trimming and J lost 6 bases, with 11 bases between them. This CDR3 is 14 amino acids long. The DNA read from the CDR3 is TGTGCCATCAGTGAGTCGGCGGGGTGGAAGACC. Translation: CAISESAGWKT. The full-length CDR3 reads as CAISESAGWKTQYF.

Notes on this clone: The read comes to an end 3 residues before the CDR3 does, leaving the germline J gene to fill in the end. V usage is TRBV20-1 and J usage is TRBJ2-7; maybe TRBD1 (5 bases). Trimming left V 4 bases short and J 4 bases short, with 14 bases between. Germline lookup yields CDR1 DFQATT and CDR2 SNEGSKA (reference sequence). The CDR3 runs 13 residues. The CDR3 bases that were read are TGCAGTGCTATACAGGTGGGGTCGTACGAG. Protein sequence: CSAIQVGSYE. The whole CDR3 is CSAIQVGSYEQYF.

On this clone: The CDR3 extends 3 residues past the end of the read, so its final part is completed from the germline J gene. The V and J genes are TRBV6-1 and TRBJ2-5; D ambiguous. The CDR3 is made up of 14 amino acids. V was clipped by 1 base and J by 5 bases, with 11 bases between them. Per germline, CDR1 MNHNS and CDR2 SASEGT. The CDR3 spells CASSEVAGLETQYF. Incomplete CDR3 DNA: TGTGCCAGCAGTGAAGTGGCAGGTTTGGAGACC.